This T cell receptor beta chain was found in a study of beta chain features in type 1 diabetes. Study-wide results and limits: Across patients, naive, central memory and Treg TCRB repertoires exhibited apparently greater similarity than was observed across healthy donors. Over-representation of high TCR-expressing cells was a possible consequence of cDNA sequencing. Shortening that was moderate but significant affected the TCRB CDR3s of Type 1 diabetes patients in all four CD4+ subsets.

CD4+ naive, central memory, regulatory and stem cell-like memory cells were sorted via CD45RO/CCR7/CD25/CD127/CD95/CD27. The CDR3 consists of 14 residues. Trimming cost V 7 bases and J 7 bases, with 17 bases left between them. Germline CDR1 reads SGHTA; CDR2 reads FQGNSA. The entirety of the isolated RNA underwent reverse transcription, so expressed TCRB transcripts were sequenced. The data were produced by immunoSEQ multiplex PCR, yet TCRdb's version contains in-frame clones alone and is incomplete. The sample includes under 300,000 clones, less than 35% of them seen just once. This clone has ten or more counts. Its cognate antigen is unknown.

The rearrangement joins TRBV7-2 to TRBJ2-1; D is undetermined. The clonotype originates from a man in his thirties or forties in good health. Sequencing was performed on central memory CD4+ T cells from blood. Here the CDR3 DNA reads TGTGCCAGCATTCCCGGCCCCCCCCAGAATGAGCAGTTCTTC. The encoded protein is CASIPGPPQNEQFF.